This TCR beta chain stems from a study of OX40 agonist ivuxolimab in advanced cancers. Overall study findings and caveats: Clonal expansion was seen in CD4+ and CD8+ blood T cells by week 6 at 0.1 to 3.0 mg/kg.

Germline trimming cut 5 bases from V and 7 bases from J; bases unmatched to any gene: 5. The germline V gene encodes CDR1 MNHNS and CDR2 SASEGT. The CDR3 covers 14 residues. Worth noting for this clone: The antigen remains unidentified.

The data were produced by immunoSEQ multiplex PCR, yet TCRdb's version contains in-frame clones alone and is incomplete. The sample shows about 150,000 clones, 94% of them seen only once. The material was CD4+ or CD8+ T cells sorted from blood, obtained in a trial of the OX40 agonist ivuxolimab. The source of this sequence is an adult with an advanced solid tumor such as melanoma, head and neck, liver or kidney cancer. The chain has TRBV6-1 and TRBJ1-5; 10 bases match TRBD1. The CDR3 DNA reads TGTGCCAGCAGTCAGACAGGGGGCGGGCAGCCCCAGCATTTT. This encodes CASSQTGGGQPQHF.